The source of this T cell receptor beta chain is a study of CD8+ T cells in alopecia areata. Study-level findings and limits: Affected lesional scalp, above all in alopecia totalis/universalis, was more clonal than normal scalp. Sharing of TCR sequences between patients (possibly for HLA-related reasons) was less clear than in mice. Tissue-resident alphabeta T cells belonging to normal skin likewise get sequenced within scalp specimens.

It was cDNA, reverse transcribed from extracted RNA, that served as the sequencing template. The assay was immunoSEQ multiplex PCR, and TCRdb's table has in-frame clones only and misses some. The data show 140,000 to 150,000 clones, roughly 46% seen once. Peripheral blood and lesional scalp punch biopsies were taken from alopecia areata patients. CDR3 length equals 12 residues. V lost 4 bases and J 9 bases, leaving 12 bases between the germline ends. From germline, CDR1 is MNHEY and CDR2 SVGAGI. This clone has only a few counts. What it recognizes is unknown. This sequence originates from a human donor with alopecia areata. Sequences were derived from CD4+ T cells sorted from blood, sampled at week 0. The chain recombines TRBV6-5 with TRBJ1-1, with D perhaps TRBD1 (5 bases). The CDR3 loop reads CASSFRDPKAFF. The CDR3 nucleotides read TGTGCCAGCAGTTTCCGGGACCCGAAAGCTTTCTTT.